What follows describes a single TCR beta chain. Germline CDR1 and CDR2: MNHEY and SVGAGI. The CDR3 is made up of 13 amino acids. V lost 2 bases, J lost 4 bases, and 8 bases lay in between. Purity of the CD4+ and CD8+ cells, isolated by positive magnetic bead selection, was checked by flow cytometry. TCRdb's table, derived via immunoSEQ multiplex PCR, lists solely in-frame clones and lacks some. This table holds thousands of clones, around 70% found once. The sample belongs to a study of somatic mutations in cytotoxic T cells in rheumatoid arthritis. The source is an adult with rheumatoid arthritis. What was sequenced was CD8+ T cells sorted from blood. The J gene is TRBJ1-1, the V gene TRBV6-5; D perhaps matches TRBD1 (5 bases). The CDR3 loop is CASSYQGSTEAFF. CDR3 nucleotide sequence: TGTGCCAGCAGTTACCAGGGAAGCACTGAAGCTTTCTTT.